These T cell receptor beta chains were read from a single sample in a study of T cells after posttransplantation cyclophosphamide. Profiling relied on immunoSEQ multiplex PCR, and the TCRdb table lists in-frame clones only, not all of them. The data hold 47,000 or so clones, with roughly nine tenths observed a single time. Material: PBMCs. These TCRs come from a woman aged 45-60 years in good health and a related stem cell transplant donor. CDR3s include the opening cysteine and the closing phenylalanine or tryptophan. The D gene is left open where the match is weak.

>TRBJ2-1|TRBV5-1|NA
CASSLEVAAEQFF
TGCGCCAGCAGCTTGGAGGTGGCGGCTGAGCAGTTCTTC
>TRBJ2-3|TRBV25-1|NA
CASGRSGTDTQYF
TGTGCCAGCGGTCGGTCGGGCACAGATACGCAGTATTTT
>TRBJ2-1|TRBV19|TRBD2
CASSIVSSGVYNEQFF
TGTGCCAGTAGTATAGTTTCCAGCGGGGTCTACAATGAGCAGTTCTTC
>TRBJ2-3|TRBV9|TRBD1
CASSAGTGVADTQYF
TGTGCCAGCAGCGCCGGGACAGGGGTGGCAGATACGCAGTATTTT
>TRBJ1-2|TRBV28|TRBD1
CASSPPTMTGGANGYTF
TGTGCCAGCAGTCCACCAACCATGACAGGGGGCGCGAATGGCTACACCTTC
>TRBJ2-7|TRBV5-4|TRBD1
CASSAGTGTYEQYF
TGTGCCAGCAGTGCCGGGACAGGGACCTACGAGCAGTACTTC
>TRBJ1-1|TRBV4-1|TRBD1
CASSQERGGQGRSGAEAFF
TGCGCCAGCAGCCAAGAAAGAGGGGGACAGGGACGGTCAGGGGCTGAAGCTTTCTTT
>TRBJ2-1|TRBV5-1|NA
CASSLGGTPIHNEQFF
TGCGCCAGCAGCTTGGGCGGGACTCCAATACACAATGAGCAGTTCTTC
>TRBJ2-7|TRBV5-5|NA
CASSPGNTYEQYF
TGTGCCAGCAGCCCGGGGAATACCTACGAGCAGTACTTC
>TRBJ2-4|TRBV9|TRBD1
CASSAGQGGKNIQYF
TGTGCCAGCAGCGCCGGACAGGGAGGCAAAAACATTCAGTACTTC
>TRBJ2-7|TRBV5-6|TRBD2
CASSQILAGTYEQYF
TGTGCCAGCAGCCAGATACTAGCGGGCACCTACGAGCAGTACTTC
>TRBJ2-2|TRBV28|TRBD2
CASKIGLAGTGELFF
TGTGCCAGCAAAATAGGACTAGCGGGGACCGGGGAGCTGTTTTTT
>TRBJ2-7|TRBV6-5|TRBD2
CASSWASGTYEQYF
TGTGCCAGCAGTTGGGCTAGCGGGACCTACGAGCAGTACTTC
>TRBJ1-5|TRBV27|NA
CASRGGGTQPQHF
TGTGCCAGCAGGGGAGGAGGGACTCAGCCCCAGCATTTT
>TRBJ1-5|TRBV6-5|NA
CASGRGGVGNQPQHF
TGTGCCAGCGGTAGGGGAGGGGTCGGCAATCAGCCCCAGCATTTT
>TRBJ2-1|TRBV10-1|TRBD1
CASSESGQGNNEQFF
TGCGCCAGCAGTGAATCGGGACAGGGGAACAATGAGCAGTTCTTC
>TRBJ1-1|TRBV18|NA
CASSHKKGDHTEAFF
TGTGCCAGCTCACATAAGAAGGGGGACCACACTGAAGCTTTCTTT
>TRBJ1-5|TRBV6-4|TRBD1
CASSEGTGGNQPQHF
TGTGCCAGCAGTGAGGGGACAGGGGGCAATCAGCCCCAGCATTTT
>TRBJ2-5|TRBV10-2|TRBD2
CASSPVRGVQETQYF
TGCGCCAGCAGTCCAGTTCGGGGGGTACAAGAGACCCAGTACTTC
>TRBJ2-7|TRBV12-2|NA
CAGRIRWLAHPEQYF
TGTGCAGGTCGGATAAGGTGGCTAGCACACCCCGAGCAGTACTTC